These 28 T cell receptor beta chains were sequenced from one sample in a study of T cells expressing NK-cell markers. From the 5' RACE reads, TCRdb lists one entry per CDR3 protein and no DNA. This repertoire includes roughly 380,000 distinct CDR3 sequences. The specimen was blood T cells: a sorted CD56 or NKG2C T cell subset, CD4+ or CD8+ T cells, or bulk PBMC T cells (not recorded which). The receptors come from a man aged 18-70 years in good health.

The V call is TRBV27, the J call TRBJ2-7. The CDR3 sequence is 13 residues long. Per germline, CDR1 MNHEY and CDR2 SMNVEV (reference sequence). The CDR3 here is CASKNFGYVEQYF.

The rearrangement joins TRBV7-2 to TRBJ1-2. The CDR3 consists of 13 residues. Germline V CDR1 and CDR2: SGHTA, FQGNSA. The CDR3 reads CASSSGMGNGYTF.

This chain links TRBV3-1 with TRBJ2-2. Germline V gene data show CDR1 as LGHDT and CDR2 as YNNKEL (reference sequence). This CDR3 contains 15 residues. Here the CDR3 reads CASSQDFRYTGELFF.

The chain couples TRBV6-5 to TRBJ2-3; TCRdb's D call of TRBD2 is untestable without DNA. Per the germline V gene, CDR1 is MNHEY and CDR2 is SVGAGI. This CDR3 comprises 16 residues. This CDR3 is CASSYSGGTGTDTQYF.

CDR3 loop: CASSRMGQGRSYNEQFF. The genes are TRBV14 and TRBJ2-1; with no DNA, the TCRdb D assignment of TRBD1 cannot be verified. Germline V gene lookup returns CDR1 SGHDN and CDR2 FVKESK. The CDR3 is made up of 17 amino acids.

The J gene is TRBJ2-3, the V gene TRBV21-1; TCRdb proposes TRBD2, but this gene call is untestable without DNA. TRBV21-1 is assigned pseudogene status. CDR3 size: 16 residues. CDR3 sequence reads: CASSPRQGYATDTQYF.

The V and J genes are TRBV6-1 and TRBJ1-4. Germline CDR1 and CDR2: MNHNS and SASEGT. This CDR3 is built from 16 residues. CDR3 sequence reads: CASSEAALDFIEKLFF.

The chain has TRBV12-3 or TRBV12-4 and TRBJ1-1; lacking DNA, the TRBD1 call made by TCRdb goes unchecked. The CDR3 consists of 14 residues. The CDR3 is CASSPQGLVTEAFF.

This sequence joins TRBV7-6 and TRBJ2-5; TCRdb's D gene call, TRBD1, goes unchecked for lack of DNA. This CDR3 spans 16 amino acids. Germline CDR1 and CDR2: SGHVS and FNYEAQ. The CDR3 reads CASSLAGGSSQETQYF.

The rearrangement uses TRBV12-3 or TRBV12-4 and TRBJ2-7; no DNA is available, so the TRBD1 call from TCRdb remains unchecked. The CDR3 is 16 amino acids. This CDR3 reads CASSRNGQGKLNEQYF.

The chain combines TRBV21-1 with TRBJ1-1; TCRdb returns TRBD1, unconfirmable since there is no DNA. TRBV21-1 is a known pseudogene. The CDR3 spans 15 residues. The CDR3 loop reads CASSKMTGMNTEAFF.

This rearrangement joins TRBV10-3 to TRBJ2-2; TCRdb indicates TRBD2, and absent DNA this call remains unverified. The CDR3 loop spans 14 amino acids. Germline loops: CDR1 ENHRY, CDR2 SYGVKD. The CDR3 region is CAIRSGDNTGELFF.

The CDR3 here is CASSQDRPPGTQYF. This sequence joins TRBV3-1 and TRBJ2-5; TCRdb names TRBD1, which stays unverified in the absence of DNA. The CDR3 contains 14 residues. CDR1 is LGHDT and CDR2 is YNNKEL in the germline V gene (reference sequence).

The chain combines TRBV18 with TRBJ1-2. The CDR3 runs 14 residues. Germline V lookup: CDR1 KGHSH, CDR2 LQKENI. CDR3 sequence reads: CASSPARDNYGYTF.

This chain links TRBV12-3 or TRBV12-4 with TRBJ1-3. There are 15 residues in the CDR3. CDR3 residues: CASSPTRSSGNTIYF.

The chain recombines TRBV13 with TRBJ1-6; TCRdb proposes TRBD1, but this gene call is untestable without DNA. Looked up from germline, CDR1 is PRHDT and CDR2 is FYEKMQ (reference sequence). The CDR3 length is 14 residues. This chain's CDR3 is CASSLGDRNSPLHF.

This chain links TRBV9 with TRBJ2-3; the D call from TCRdb, TRBD2, cannot be confirmed without DNA. The CDR3 has 16 amino acids. Germline V gene data show CDR1 as SGDLS and CDR2 as YYNGEE. CDR3 in amino acids: CASSSRLVSSTDTQYF.

The J gene is TRBJ2-1, the V gene TRBV7-2; TCRdb picks TRBD1, but there is no DNA to check that call. CDR3 size: 14 residues. Germline values: CDR1 SGHTA, CDR2 FQGNSA. The CDR3 sequence is CASSRETGLYEQFF. Supplemented by reference TRBV7-2 and TRBJ2-1, the full variable domain reads GAGVSQSPSNKVTEKGKDVELRCDPISGHTALYWYRQSLGQGLEFLIYFQGNSAPDKSGLPSDRFSAERTGGSVSTLTIQRTQQEDSAVYLCASSRETGLYEQFFGPGTRLTVL.

The gene calls are TRBV20-1 and TRBJ2-3; TCRdb's D call of TRBD2 is untestable without DNA. The CDR3 sequence is 12 residues long. CDR1 is DFQATT, CDR2 SNEGSKA, per germline (reference sequence). CDR3 sequence: CSALSGEGTQYF.

CDR3 protein: CASSLGGADTQYF. The chain couples TRBV5-1 to TRBJ2-3; TCRdb reports TRBD1, a call that lacks DNA to check it against. CDR1 SGHRS and CDR2 YFSETQ come from the germline V gene. This CDR3 has 13 residues.

This chain links TRBV4-2 with TRBJ2-3; TCRdb lists TRBD2, though no DNA is available to test this call. CDR1 LGHNA and CDR2 YNFKEQ come from the germline V gene. The CDR3 has 15 amino acids. The CDR3 here is CASRRSGGAADTQYF.

V is TRBV28 and J is TRBJ2-4; checking the TCRdb D call of TRBD1 is not possible without DNA. Germline V gene data show CDR1 as MDHEN and CDR2 as SYDVKM. This CDR3 is built from 15 residues. CDR3 in amino acids: CASSTAGTAKNIQYF.

The rearrangement uses TRBV21-1 and TRBJ2-7. TRBV21-1 is shown as a pseudogene. This CDR3 has 15 amino acids. This chain's CDR3 is CASSKENVVSYEQYF.

The chain joins TRBV5-6 to TRBJ1-2; TCRdb lists TRBD1, though no DNA is available to test this call. Germline-derived CDR1 and CDR2 are SGHDT and YYEEEE. The CDR3 spans 15 residues. This CDR3 is CASTRGARTGYGYTF.

This chain uses TRBV12-3 or TRBV12-4 with TRBJ1-2; TCRdb returns TRBD1, unconfirmable since there is no DNA. This CDR3 contains 13 residues. The CDR3 protein is CASRGQGAEGYTF.

The chain uses TRBV10-3 and TRBJ2-4; absent DNA, TCRdb's TRBD1 call cannot be checked. Germline loops: CDR1 ENHRY, CDR2 SYGVKD. The CDR3 loop spans 13 amino acids. This CDR3 is CAISLGGQDIQYF.

The chain is built from TRBV7-2 and TRBJ2-7; TCRdb selects TRBD1, and the lack of DNA leaves this call unchecked. CDR1 and CDR2 (germline): SGHTA, FQGNSA. This CDR3 spans 15 amino acids. The CDR3 region is CASSPQRQGRHEQYF.

The chain uses TRBV7-2 and TRBJ1-3; the D call of TRBD1 rests on TCRdb alone, since no DNA is present to check it. The V gene's germline CDR1 is SGHTA and CDR2 FQGNSA. This CDR3 contains 16 residues. CDR3 sequence reads: CASSPGVLGRGNTIYF.